A single sample gave rise to the 4 T cell receptor beta chains below, sequenced in a study of B cell selection in AIRE deficiency. Profiling relied on immunoSEQ multiplex PCR, and the TCRdb table lists in-frame clones only, not all of them. The sample lists 20,000 to 25,000 clones; approximately 97% were seen once. The sorted conventional CD4 T cells were gated as CD4+CD127+. The sample taken for sequencing was conventional CD4+ T cells sorted from PBMCs. All receptors derive from a human donor with AIRE deficiency.

The chain couples TRBV10-2 to TRBJ2-5; TRBD2 matches at 9 bases. Germline V gene lookup returns CDR1 WSHSY and CDR2 SAAADI. J lost 3 bases, V lost 5 bases, and 4 bases had no gene match. The CDR3 contains 14 residues. The DNA of the CDR3 is TGCGCCAGCAGTCCCGGGACTAGCAAAGAGACCCAGTACTTC. Its translation is CASSPGTSKETQYF.

The chain carries TRBV5-6 and TRBJ2-1; 8 bases are shared with TRBD1. Germline V gene data show CDR1 as SGHDT and CDR2 as YYEEEE. V dropped 4 bases and J dropped 1; count of bases not matched to a gene: 10. The CDR3 extends over 17 amino acids. CDR3 coding DNA: TGTGCCAGCAGCCGCCATCTCTGGACAGGGTCCTACAATGAGCAGTTCTTC. This gives the protein CASSRHLWTGSYNEQFF.

The V call is TRBV7-9, the J call TRBJ1-6; D gene ambiguous. The CDR3 loop spans 13 amino acids. The V end was cut by 3 bases, the J end by 9 bases, with 9 bases between. The germline gives CDR1 SEHNR, CDR2 FQNEAQ (reference sequence). As DNA, the CDR3 is TGTGCCAGCAGCTTGGCTGATCGTTCACCCCTCCACTTT. It specifies CASSLADRSPLHF.

CDR3 bases: TGTGCCAGCAGCCCGGGACTAGCGGGAGGCAACACCGGGGAGCTGTTTTTT. Its translation: CASSPGLAGGNTGELFF. The chain has TRBV9 and TRBJ2-2; 15 nucleotides line up with TRBD2. The germline V gene has CDR1 SGDLS and CDR2 YYNGEE. The CDR3 loop spans 17 amino acids. V was clipped by 4 bases and J by 2 bases; unmatched bases: 3.